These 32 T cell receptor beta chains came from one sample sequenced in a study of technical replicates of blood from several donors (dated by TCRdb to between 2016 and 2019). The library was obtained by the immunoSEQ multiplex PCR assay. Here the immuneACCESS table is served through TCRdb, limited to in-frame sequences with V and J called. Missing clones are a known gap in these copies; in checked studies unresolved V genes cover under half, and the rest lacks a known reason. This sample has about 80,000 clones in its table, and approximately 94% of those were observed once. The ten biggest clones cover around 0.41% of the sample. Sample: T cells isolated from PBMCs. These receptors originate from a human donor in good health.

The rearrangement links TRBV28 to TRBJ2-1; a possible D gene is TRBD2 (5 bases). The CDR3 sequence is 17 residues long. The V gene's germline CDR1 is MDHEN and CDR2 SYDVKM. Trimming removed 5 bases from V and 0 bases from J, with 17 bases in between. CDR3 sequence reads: CASSSGRDFSSYNEQFF. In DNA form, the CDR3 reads TGTGCCAGCAGTAGCGGTCGTGACTTTAGCTCCTACAATGAGCAGTTCTTC.

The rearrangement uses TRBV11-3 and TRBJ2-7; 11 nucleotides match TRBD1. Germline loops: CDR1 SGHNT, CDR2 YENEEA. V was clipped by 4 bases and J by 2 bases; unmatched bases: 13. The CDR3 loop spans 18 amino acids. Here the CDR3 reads CASSWEKGSGQGAYEQYF. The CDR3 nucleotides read TGTGCCAGCAGCTGGGAAAAAGGTTCGGGACAGGGGGCCTACGAGCAGTACTTC.

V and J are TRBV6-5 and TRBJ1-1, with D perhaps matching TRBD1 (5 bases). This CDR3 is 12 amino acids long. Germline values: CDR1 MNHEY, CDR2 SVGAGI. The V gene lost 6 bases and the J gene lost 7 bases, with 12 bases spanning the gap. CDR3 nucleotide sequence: TGTGCCAGCAGCCGCACTCAGGGTGAAGCTTTCTTT. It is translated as CASSRTQGEAFF.

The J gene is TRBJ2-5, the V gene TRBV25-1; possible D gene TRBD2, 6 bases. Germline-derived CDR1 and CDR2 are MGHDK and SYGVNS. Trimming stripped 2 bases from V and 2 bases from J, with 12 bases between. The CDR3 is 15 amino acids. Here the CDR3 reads CASSEGSGVQETQYF. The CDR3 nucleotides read TGTGCCAGCAGTGAAGGTAGCGGAGTGCAAGAGACCCAGTACTTC.

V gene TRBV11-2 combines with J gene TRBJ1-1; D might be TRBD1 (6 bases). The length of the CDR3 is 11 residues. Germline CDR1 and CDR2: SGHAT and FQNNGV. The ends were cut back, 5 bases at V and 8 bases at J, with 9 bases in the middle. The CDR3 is CASSPTGEAFF. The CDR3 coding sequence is TGTGCCAGCAGCCCTACAGGGGAAGCTTTCTTT.

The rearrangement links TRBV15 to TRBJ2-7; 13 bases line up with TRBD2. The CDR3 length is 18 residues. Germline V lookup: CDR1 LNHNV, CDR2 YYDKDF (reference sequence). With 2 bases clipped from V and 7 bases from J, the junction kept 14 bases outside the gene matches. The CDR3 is CATSRRGTSGNLRGEQYF. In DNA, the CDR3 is TGTGCCACCAGCAGACGCGGGACTAGCGGGAACCTCCGGGGAGAGCAGTACTTC.

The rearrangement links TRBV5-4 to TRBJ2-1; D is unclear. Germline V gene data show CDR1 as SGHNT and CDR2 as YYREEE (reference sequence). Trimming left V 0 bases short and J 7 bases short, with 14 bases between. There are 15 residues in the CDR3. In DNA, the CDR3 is TGTGCCAGCAGCTTGGACAGCCGCAACCTAAATGAGCAGTTCTTC. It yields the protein CASSLDSRNLNEQFF.

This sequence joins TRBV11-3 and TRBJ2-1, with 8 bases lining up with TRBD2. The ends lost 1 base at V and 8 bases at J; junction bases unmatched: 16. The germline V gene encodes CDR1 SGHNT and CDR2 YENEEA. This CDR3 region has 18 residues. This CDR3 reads CASSLGPSGTSDGDEQFF. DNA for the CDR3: TGTGCCAGCAGCTTAGGGCCCTCCGGGACTAGTGATGGTGATGAGCAGTTCTTC.

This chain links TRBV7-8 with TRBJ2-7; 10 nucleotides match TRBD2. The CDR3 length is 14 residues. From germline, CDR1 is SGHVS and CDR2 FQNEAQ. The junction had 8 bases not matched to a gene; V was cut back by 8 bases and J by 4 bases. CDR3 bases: TGTGCCAGCCGAGCAGCGGGAGGGATTTACGAGCAGTACTTC. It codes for CASRAAGGIYEQYF.

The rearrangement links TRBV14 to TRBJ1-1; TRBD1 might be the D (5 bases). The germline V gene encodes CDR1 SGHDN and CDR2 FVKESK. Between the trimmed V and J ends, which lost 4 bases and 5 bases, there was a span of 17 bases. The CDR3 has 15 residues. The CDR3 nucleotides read TGTGCCAGCAGCCCCCGCCGGACACCTGGAACTGAAGCTTTCTTT. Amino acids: CASSPRRTPGTEAFF.

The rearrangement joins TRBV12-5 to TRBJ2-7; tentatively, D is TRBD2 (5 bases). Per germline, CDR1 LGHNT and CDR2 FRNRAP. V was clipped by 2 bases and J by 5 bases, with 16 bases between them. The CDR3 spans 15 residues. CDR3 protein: CASGLSQVEGDEQYF. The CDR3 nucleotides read TGTGCTAGTGGTTTGTCCCAGGTAGAGGGCGACGAGCAGTACTTC.

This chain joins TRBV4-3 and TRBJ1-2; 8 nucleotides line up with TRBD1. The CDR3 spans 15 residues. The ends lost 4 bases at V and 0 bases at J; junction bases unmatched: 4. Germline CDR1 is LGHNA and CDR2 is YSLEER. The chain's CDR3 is CASSPGTGTNYGYTF. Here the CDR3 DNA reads TGCGCCAGCAGCCCTGGGACAGGAACTAACTATGGCTACACCTTC.

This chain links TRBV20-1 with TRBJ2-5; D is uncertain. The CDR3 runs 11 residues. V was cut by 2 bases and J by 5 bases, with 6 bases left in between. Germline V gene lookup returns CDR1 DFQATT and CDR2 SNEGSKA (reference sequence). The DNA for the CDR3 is TGCAGTGCTAGATATGGCGAGACCCAGTACTTC. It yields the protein CSARYGETQYF.

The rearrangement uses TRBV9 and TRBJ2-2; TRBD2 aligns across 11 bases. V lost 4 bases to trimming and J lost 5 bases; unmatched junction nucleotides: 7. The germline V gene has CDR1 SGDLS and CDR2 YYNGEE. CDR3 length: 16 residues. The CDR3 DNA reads TGTGCCAGCAGCCCTCTAGCGGGAGGTAGAACCGGGGAGCTGTTTTTT. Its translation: CASSPLAGGRTGELFF. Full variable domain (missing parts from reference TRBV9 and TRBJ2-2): DSGVTQTPKHLITATGQRVTLRCSPRSGDLSVYWYQQSLDQGLQFLIQYYNGEERAKGNILERFSAQQFPDLHSELNLSSLELGDSALYFCASSPLAGGRTGELFFGEGSRLTVL.

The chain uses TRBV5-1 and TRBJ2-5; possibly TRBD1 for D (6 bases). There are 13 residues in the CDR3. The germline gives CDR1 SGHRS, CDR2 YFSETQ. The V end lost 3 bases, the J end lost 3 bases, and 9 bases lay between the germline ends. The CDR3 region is CASSSPGEETQYF. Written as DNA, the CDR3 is TGCGCCAGCAGCTCACCAGGGGAAGAGACCCAGTACTTC.

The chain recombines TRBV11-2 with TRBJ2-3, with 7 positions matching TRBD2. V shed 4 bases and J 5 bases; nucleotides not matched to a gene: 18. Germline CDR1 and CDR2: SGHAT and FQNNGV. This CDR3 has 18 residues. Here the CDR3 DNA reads TGTGCCAGCAGCTCCCCCGGGGTTTTCGGCGGGAGCGAAGATACGCAGTATTTT. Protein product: CASSSPGVFGGSEDTQYF.

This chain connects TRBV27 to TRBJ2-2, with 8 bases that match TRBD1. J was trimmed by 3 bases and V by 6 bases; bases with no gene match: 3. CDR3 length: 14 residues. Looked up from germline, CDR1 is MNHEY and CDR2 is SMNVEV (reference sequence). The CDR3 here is CASRYRGDTGELFF. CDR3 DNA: TGTGCCAGCAGGTACAGGGGGGACACCGGGGAGCTGTTTTTT.

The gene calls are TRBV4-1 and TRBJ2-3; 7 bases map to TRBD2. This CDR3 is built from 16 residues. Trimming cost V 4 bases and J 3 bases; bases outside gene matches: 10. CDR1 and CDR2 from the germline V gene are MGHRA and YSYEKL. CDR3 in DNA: TGCGCCAGCAGCCCTGGGCGTGGGGAGGGAACAGATACGCAGTATTTT. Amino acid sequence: CASSPGRGEGTDTQYF.

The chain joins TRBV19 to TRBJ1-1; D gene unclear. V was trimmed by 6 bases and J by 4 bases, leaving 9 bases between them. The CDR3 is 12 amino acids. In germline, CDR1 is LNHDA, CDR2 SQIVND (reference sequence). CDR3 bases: TGTGCCAGTAGCTCACACAGCACTGAAGCTTTCTTT. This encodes CASSSHSTEAFF.

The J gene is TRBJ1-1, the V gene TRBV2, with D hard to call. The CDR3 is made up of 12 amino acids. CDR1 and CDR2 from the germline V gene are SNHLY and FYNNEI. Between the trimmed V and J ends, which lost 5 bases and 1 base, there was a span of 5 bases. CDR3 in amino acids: CASSYRNTEAFF. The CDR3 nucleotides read TGTGCCAGCAGTTACAGGAACACTGAAGCTTTCTTT. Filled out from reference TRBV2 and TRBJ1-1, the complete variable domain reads EPEVTQTPSHQVTQMGQEVILRCVPISNHLYFYWYRQILGQKVEFLVSFYNNEISEKSEIFDDQFSVERPDGSNFTLKIRSTKLEDSAMYFCASSYRNTEAFFGQGTRLTVV.

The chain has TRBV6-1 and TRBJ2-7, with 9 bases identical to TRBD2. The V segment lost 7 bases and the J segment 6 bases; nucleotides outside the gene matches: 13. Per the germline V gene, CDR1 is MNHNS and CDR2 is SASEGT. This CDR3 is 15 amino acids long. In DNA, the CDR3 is TGTGCCAGCACCTCGAGTCTAGCGGGATCTGGCGAGCAGTACTTC. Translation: CASTSSLAGSGEQYF.

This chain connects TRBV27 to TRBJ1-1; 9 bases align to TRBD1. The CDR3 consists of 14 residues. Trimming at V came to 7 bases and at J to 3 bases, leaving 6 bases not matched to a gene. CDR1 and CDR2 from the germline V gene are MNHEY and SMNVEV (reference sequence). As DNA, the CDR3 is TGTGCCAGCACCCGGACAGGGGATTACACTGAAGCTTTCTTT. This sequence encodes CASTRTGDYTEAFF.

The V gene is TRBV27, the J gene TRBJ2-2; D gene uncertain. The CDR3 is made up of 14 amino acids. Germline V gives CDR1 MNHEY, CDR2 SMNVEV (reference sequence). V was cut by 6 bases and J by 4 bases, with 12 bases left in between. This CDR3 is CASRLRHTTGELFF. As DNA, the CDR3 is TGTGCCAGCAGGCTTCGACACACCACCGGGGAGCTGTTTTTT.

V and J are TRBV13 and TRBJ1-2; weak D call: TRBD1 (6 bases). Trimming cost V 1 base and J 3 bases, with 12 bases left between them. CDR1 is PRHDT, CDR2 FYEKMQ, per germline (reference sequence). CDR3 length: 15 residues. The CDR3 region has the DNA TGTGCCAGCAGCTTAGCTGGGGGCCGGGACTATGGCTACACCTTC. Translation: CASSLAGGRDYGYTF.

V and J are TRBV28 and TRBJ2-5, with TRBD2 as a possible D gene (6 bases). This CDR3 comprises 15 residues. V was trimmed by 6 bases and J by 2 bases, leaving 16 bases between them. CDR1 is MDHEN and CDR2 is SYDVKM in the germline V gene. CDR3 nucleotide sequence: TGTGCCAGCAGGGGGGGTCAAGGTCCACAAGAGACCCAGTACTTC. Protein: CASRGGQGPQETQYF.

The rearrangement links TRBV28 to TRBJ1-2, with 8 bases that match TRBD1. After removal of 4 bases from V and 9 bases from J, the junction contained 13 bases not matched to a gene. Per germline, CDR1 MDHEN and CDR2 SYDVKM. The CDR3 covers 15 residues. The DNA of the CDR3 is TGTGCCAGCAGTTCCTCGGACAGGGAAATCCTGCGCTACACCTTC. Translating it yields CASSSSDREILRYTF.

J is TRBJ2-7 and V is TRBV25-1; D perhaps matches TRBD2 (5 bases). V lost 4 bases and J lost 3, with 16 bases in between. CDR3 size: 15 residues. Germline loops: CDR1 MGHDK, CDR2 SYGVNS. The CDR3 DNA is TGTGCCAGCAGTGGAGCTAGCTCCCCTTACTACGAGCAGTACTTC. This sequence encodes CASSGASSPYYEQYF.

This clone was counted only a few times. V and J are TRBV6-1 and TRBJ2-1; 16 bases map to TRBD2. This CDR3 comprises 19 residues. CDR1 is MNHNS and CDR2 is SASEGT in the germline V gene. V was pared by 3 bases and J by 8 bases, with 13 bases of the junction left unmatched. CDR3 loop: CASSDRPMGTSGRVDEQFF. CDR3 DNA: TGTGCCAGCAGTGATCGTCCTATGGGGACTAGCGGGAGGGTCGATGAGCAGTTCTTC.

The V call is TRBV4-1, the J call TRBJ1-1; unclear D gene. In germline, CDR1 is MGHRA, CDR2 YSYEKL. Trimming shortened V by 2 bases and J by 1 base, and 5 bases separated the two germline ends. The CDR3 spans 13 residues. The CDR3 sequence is CASSQPWNTEAFF. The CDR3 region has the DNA TGCGCCAGCAGCCAACCATGGAACACTGAAGCTTTCTTT.

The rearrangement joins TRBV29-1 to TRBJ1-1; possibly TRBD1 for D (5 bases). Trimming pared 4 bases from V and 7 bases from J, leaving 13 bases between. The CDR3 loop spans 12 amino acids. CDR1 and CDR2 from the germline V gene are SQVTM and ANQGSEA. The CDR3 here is CSVAWPGIEAFF. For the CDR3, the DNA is TGCAGCGTTGCCTGGCCAGGGATTGAAGCTTTCTTT. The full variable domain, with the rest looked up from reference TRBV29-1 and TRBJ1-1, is SAVISQKPSRDICQRGTSLTIQCQVDSQVTMMFWYRQQPGQSLTLIATANQGSEATYESGFVIDKFPISRPNLTFSTLTVSNMSPEDSSIYLCSVAWPGIEAFFGQGTRLTVV.

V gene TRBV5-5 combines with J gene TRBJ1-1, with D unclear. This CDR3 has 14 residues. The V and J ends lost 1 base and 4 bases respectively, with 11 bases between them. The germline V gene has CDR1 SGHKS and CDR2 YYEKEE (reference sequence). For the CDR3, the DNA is TGTGCCAGCAGCTTGTTGGTCTGGCTCACTGAAGCTTTCTTT. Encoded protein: CASSLLVWLTEAFF.

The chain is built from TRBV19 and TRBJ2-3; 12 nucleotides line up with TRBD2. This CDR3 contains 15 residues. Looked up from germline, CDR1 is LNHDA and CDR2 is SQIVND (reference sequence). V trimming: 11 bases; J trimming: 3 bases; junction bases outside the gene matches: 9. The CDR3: CAVAKLAGGTDTQYF. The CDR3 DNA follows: TGTGCCGTGGCCAAACTAGCGGGGGGAACAGATACGCAGTATTTT.